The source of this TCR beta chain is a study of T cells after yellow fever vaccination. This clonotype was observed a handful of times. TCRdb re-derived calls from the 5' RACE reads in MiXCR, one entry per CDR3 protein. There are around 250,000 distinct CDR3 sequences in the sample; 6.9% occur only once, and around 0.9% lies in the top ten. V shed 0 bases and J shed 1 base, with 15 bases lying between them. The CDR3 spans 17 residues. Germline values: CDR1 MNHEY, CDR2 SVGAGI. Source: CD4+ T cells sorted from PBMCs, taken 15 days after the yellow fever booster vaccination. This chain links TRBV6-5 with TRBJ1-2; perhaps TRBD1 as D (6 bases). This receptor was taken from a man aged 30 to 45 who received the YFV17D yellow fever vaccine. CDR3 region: CASSYSTRGGSNYGYTF. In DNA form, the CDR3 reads TGTGCCAGCAGTTACTCAACCAGGGGAGGGAGTAACTATGGCTACACCTTC.